This entry lists 2 T cell receptor beta chains sequenced from one sample in a study of shared clonotypes between healthy human individuals. Libraries were prepared by immunoSEQ multiplex PCR; TCRdb keeps only in-frame clonotypes and omits some of them. This sample carries some 500,000 clones, 90% to 97% of them seen once, and the ten largest clones take roughly 0.06%. Input material: naive CD4+ T cells sorted from blood. The subset denotes: CD45RA+ positively selected. The origin of the receptors is a woman younger than 45 in good health.

The chain links TRBV7-9 to TRBJ2-7; a weak D match, TRBD2 (7 bases). CDR3 length equals 14 residues. Germline V CDR1 and CDR2: SEHNR, FQNEAQ (reference sequence). V was clipped by 3 bases and J by 5 bases, with 14 bases between them. CDR3 in DNA: TGTGCCAGCAGCTTGGGGGGGCGGCGAGACGAGCAGTACTTC. It yields the protein CASSLGGRRDEQYF.

The rearrangement uses TRBV29-1 and TRBJ2-5, with D possibly TRBD2 on 7 matching bases. Trimming cost V 3 bases and J 5 bases, with 19 bases left between them. Germline CDR1 reads SQVTM; CDR2 reads ANQGSEA. The length of the CDR3 is 15 residues. The CDR3 loop reads CSVDPLGGAWETQYF. The CDR3 bases are TGCAGCGTTGACCCATTGGGGGGGGCCTGGGAGACCCAGTACTTC.